Listed below are T cell receptor beta chains from one sample, sequenced in a study of shared clonotypes between healthy human individuals. Repertoires were generated with immunoSEQ multiplex PCR, while TCRdb's copy carries only in-frame clones and drops some. The sample consists of over 400,000 clones, approximately 81% of them appearing once. Sequenced: PBMCs. Receptors were obtained from a woman in her thirties or forties in good health. Some clones in this sample may be carry-over from other donors' samples. The CDR3 runs from the conserved cysteine through the conserved F or W. The D gene is left open where the match is weak. Some rows mark clone size as missing; the rest say once, few, many or name a class of expanded clone.

D gene	clone size	J gene	V gene	CDR3 protein	CDR3 DNA
NA	NA	TRBJ1-4	TRBV28	CASSSPAVRTNEKLFF	TGTGCCAGCAGTTCCCCGGCCGTAAGAACTAATGAAAAACTGTTTTTT
NA	NA	TRBJ1-1	TRBV18	CASSPGGGDTEAFF	TGTGCCAGCTCACCAGGAGGAGGGGACACTGAAGCTTTCTTT
TRBD1	NA	TRBJ1-1	TRBV6-1	CASSRDRENTEAFF	TGTGCCAGCAGCCGGGACAGGGAGAACACTGAAGCTTTCTTT
NA	NA	TRBJ2-3	TRBV19	CASTVGFGTDTQYF	TGTGCCAGTACGGTGGGGTTTGGCACAGATACGCAGTATTTT
TRBD2	NA	TRBJ2-3	TRBV28	CATQRGMGNTQYF	TGTGCCACCCAGCGGGGAATGGGGAATACGCAGTATTTT
NA	NA	TRBJ1-4	TRBV4-2	CASSQDRGRGDEKLFF	TGTGCCAGCAGCCAAGATCGTGGAAGGGGTGATGAAAAACTGTTTTTT
TRBD1	NA	TRBJ2-1	TRBV30	CAWNRDRDYNEQFF	TGTGCCTGGAACCGGGACAGGGATTACAATGAGCAGTTCTTC
NA	NA	TRBJ2-2	TRBV11-2	CASSLDGHLNTGELFF	TGTGCCAGCAGCTTAGATGGGCATTTGAACACCGGGGAGCTGTTTTTT
NA	NA	TRBJ2-3	TRBV5-1	CASSLVTDTQYF	TGCGCCAGCAGCTTGGTCACAGATACGCAGTATTTT
NA	NA	TRBJ2-7	TRBV4-1	CASSQGWGDGSDEQYF	TGCGCCAGCAGCCAAGGTTGGGGGGATGGAAGCGACGAGCAGTACTTC
TRBD2	NA	TRBJ2-7	TRBV18	CASSIAGAYEQYF	TGTGCCAGCTCGATAGCGGGAGCATACGAGCAGTACTTC
NA	NA	TRBJ2-4	TRBV15	CATSRDSVGKDIQYF	TGTGCCACCAGCAGAGATTCGGTAGGGAAGGACATTCAGTACTTC
NA	NA	TRBJ1-3	TRBV4-2	CASSPQWVGNTIYF	TGTGCCAGCAGCCCTCAATGGGTTGGAAACACCATATATTTT
NA	once	TRBJ1-4	TRBV4-1	CASSQVGRGEKLFF	TGCGCCAGCAGCCAAGTCGGCAGGGGCGAAAAACTGTTTTTT